This T cell receptor (beta chain) was sequenced during a study of T-cell memory formation after mild COVID-19. V was cut by 0 bases and J by 2 bases, with 11 bases left in between. The CDR3 sequence is 16 residues long. The V gene's germline CDR1 is SGHAT and CDR2 FQNNGV. This clonotype has a count of ten or more. TCRdb ran MiXCR on the 5' RACE reads and lists one entry per CDR3 protein. The sample holds 250,000 to 400,000 distinct CDR3 sequences, 14% seen once. Sequenced: PBMCs or a T cell subset sorted from them (not recorded which). This chain links TRBV11-2 with TRBJ2-1; tentative D call: TRBD2 (7 bases). The sequence came from a young man who had mild COVID-19 (a few samples of this study predate the infection). Cell type and time point are not known. CDR3 region: CASSLDGGQAYNEQFF. In DNA, the CDR3 is TGTGCCAGCAGCTTAGACGGGGGGCAGGCCTACAATGAGCAGTTCTTC.